The 32 T cell receptor beta chains given below trace back to one sample, sequenced in a study of blood T cell repertoires in COVID-19. Here immunoSEQ multiplex PCR was the method, and the copy in TCRdb shows in-frame clones only, minus some. The data contain about 230,000 clones, around 84% of them singletons. Source material: PBMCs or T cells enriched from blood (not recorded which). Source of these receptors: a young man who had recovered from COVID-19.

In its sample, this clone was seen once. CDR3 in amino acids: CASSSRTSGRVNEQFF. The CDR3 bases are TGTGCCAGCAGCTCGCGGACTAGCGGGAGAGTGAATGAGCAGTTCTTC. The chain recombines TRBV9 with TRBJ2-1; 13 nucleotides line up with TRBD2. The germline V gene encodes CDR1 SGDLS and CDR2 YYNGEE. The CDR3 runs 16 residues. The ends lost 4 bases at V and 7 bases at J; junction bases unmatched: 8.

CDR3 sequence (DNA): TGCGCCAGCAGCTTAGACAGGGTAAACTATGGCTACACCTTC. Translation: CASSLDRVNYGYTF. The genes are TRBV5-1 and TRBJ1-2, with 7 nucleotides matching TRBD1. Germline V gene sequence: CDR1 SGHRS, CDR2 YFSETQ. CDR3 length: 14 residues. V was pared by 2 bases and J by 2 bases, with 3 bases of the junction left unmatched.

The chain links TRBV12-3 or TRBV12-4 to TRBJ2-7, with a weak D call TRBD1 (6 bases). The V and J ends lost 4 bases and 0 bases respectively, with 7 bases between them. This CDR3 comprises 13 residues. The CDR3 spells CASSSDSSYEQYF. The DNA for the CDR3 is TGTGCCAGCAGTTCGGACAGCTCCTACGAGCAGTACTTC.

The V and J genes are TRBV10-3 and TRBJ2-7; perhaps TRBD1 as D (5 bases). CDR1 is ENHRY and CDR2 is SYGVKD in the germline V gene. V lost 2 bases and J lost 2, with 7 bases in between. The CDR3 runs 13 residues. The DNA of the CDR3 is TGTGCCATCAGTGAGGACAGAGCCTACGAGCAGTACTTC. Protein product: CAISEDRAYEQYF.

The rearrangement uses TRBV5-5 and TRBJ2-1; 7 bases align to TRBD2. Germline V gene data show CDR1 as SGHKS and CDR2 as YYEKEE (reference sequence). V lost 4 bases to trimming and J lost 5 bases; unmatched junction nucleotides: 21. The CDR3 consists of 19 residues. The CDR3 loop reads CASSPRHGAWRETDNEQFF. The CDR3 DNA follows: TGTGCCAGCAGCCCTCGACACGGGGCATGGCGGGAGACGGACAATGAGCAGTTCTTC.

The chain links TRBV27 to TRBJ1-2; a possible D gene is TRBD1 (6 bases). Trimming pared 1 base from V and 3 bases from J, leaving 12 bases between. CDR3 size: 15 residues. Germline V gives CDR1 MNHEY, CDR2 SMNVEV (reference sequence). The CDR3 nucleotides are TGTGCCAGCAGTTTATTCGGGACAATAGACTATGGCTACACCTTC. It yields the protein CASSLFGTIDYGYTF.

The V and J genes are TRBV6-4 and TRBJ2-3; the D gene is possibly TRBD1 (6 bases). This CDR3 contains 13 residues. V lost 4 bases to trimming and J lost 9 bases, with 14 bases between them. The germline V gene has CDR1 MRHNA and CDR2 SNTAGT. CDR3 region: CASSVEDRATQYF. For the CDR3, the DNA is TGTGCCAGCAGTGTCGAGGACAGAGCCACGCAGTATTTT.

This rearrangement joins TRBV5-4 to TRBJ2-7; a possible D gene is TRBD2 (6 bases). There are 15 residues in the CDR3. V lost 4 bases to trimming and J lost 3 bases, with 17 bases between them. Per germline, CDR1 SGHNT and CDR2 YYREEE (reference sequence). The CDR3 reads CASSPGAPGSYEQYF. The CDR3, as DNA: TGTGCCAGCAGCCCGGGTGCTCCCGGGAGCTACGAGCAGTACTTC.

This clone has only a few counts. The gene calls are TRBV6-2 or TRBV6-3 and TRBJ1-5; 8 bases agree with TRBD1. J was trimmed by 7 bases and V by 4 bases; bases with no gene match: 6. CDR1 MNHEY and CDR2 SVGEGT come from the germline V gene. The CDR3 has 14 residues. The CDR3 region has the DNA TGTGCCAGCAGTTCTCAGGGGGCCGGGCAGCCCCAGCATTTT. Its translation: CASSSQGAGQPQHF.

The J gene is TRBJ1-3, the V gene TRBV5-1; D possibly corresponds to TRBD1 (5 bases). The germline gives CDR1 SGHRS, CDR2 YFSETQ. The ends were cut back, 0 bases at V and 3 bases at J, with 10 bases in the middle. This CDR3 has 15 residues. Here the CDR3 DNA reads TGCGCCAGCAGCTTGGAGGGGTCGGATGGAAACACCATATATTTT. Translating gives CASSLEGSDGNTIYF.

This clone has a single count. The chain joins TRBV24-1 to TRBJ2-2; TRBD2 aligns across 8 bases. V gave up 4 bases and J gave up 2 bases; unmatched junction bases: 2. This CDR3 region has 15 residues. The germline CDR1 and CDR2 sequences are KGHDR and SFDVKD. As DNA, the CDR3 is TGTGCCACCAGTGAGAGCGGGAGAAACACCGGGGAGCTGTTTTTT. As protein: CATSESGRNTGELFF.

The V gene is TRBV3-1 (or the pseudogene TRBV3-2), the J gene TRBJ2-3, with TRBD2 matching 7 bases. Germline CDR1 LGHDT, CDR2 YNNKEL (reference sequence). With V trimmed by 4 bases and J by 0 bases, 4 bases remained unmatched. The CDR3 has 15 residues. In DNA form, the CDR3 reads TGTGCCAGCAGCCGGGGGGGGTCTAGCACAGATACGCAGTATTTT. Protein: CASSRGGSSTDTQYF.

The V and J genes are TRBV6-1 and TRBJ2-7; 8 bases line up with TRBD2. CDR3 length equals 14 residues. J was trimmed by 2 bases and V by 3 bases; bases with no gene match: 3. Germline V gene data show CDR1 as MNHNS and CDR2 as SASEGT. The CDR3 protein is CASSDGGGPYEQYF. Here the CDR3 DNA reads TGTGCCAGCAGTGACGGGGGGGGACCCTACGAGCAGTACTTC.

The chain uses TRBV27 and TRBJ1-4, with 10 bases matching TRBD1. The CDR3 extends over 14 amino acids. V was pared by 7 bases and J by 9 bases, with 8 bases of the junction left unmatched. Germline V gene data show CDR1 as MNHEY and CDR2 as SMNVEV (reference sequence). CDR3 nucleotides: TGTGCCAGCACCTCGGACAGGGGGTGGAAAAAACTGTTTTTT. This codes for CASTSDRGWKKLFF.

The chain employs TRBV6-4 and TRBJ2-3, with 10 nucleotides matching TRBD1. Looked up from germline, CDR1 is MRHNA and CDR2 is SNTAGT. The CDR3 contains 15 residues. With V trimmed by 4 bases and J by 3 bases, 4 bases remained unmatched. CDR3 region: CASSAGQGETDTQYF. DNA for the CDR3: TGTGCCAGCAGTGCCGGACAGGGGGAAACAGATACGCAGTATTTT.

The genes are TRBV6-5 and TRBJ1-2; D possibly corresponds to TRBD1 (6 bases). Trimming took 5 bases from V and 6 from J, leaving 13 bases between them. CDR1 and CDR2 from the germline V gene are MNHEY and SVGAGI. The CDR3 has 13 amino acids. CDR3 region: CASSPRGGHGYTF. The CDR3 region has the DNA TGTGCCAGCAGTCCGAGGGGGGGCCATGGCTACACCTTC.

The chain carries TRBV4-1 and TRBJ2-7, with D perhaps TRBD2 (5 bases). This CDR3 has 13 amino acids. The ends were cut back, 1 base at V and 6 bases at J, with 10 bases in the middle. Per the germline V gene, CDR1 is MGHRA and CDR2 is YSYEKL. This CDR3 is CASSQGYEGEQYF. The DNA for the CDR3 is TGCGCCAGCAGCCAAGGGTATGAGGGCGAGCAGTACTTC.

V usage is TRBV5-1 and J usage is TRBJ2-1; 7 nucleotides match TRBD1. The CDR3 is 15 amino acids. V lost 6 bases, J lost 4 bases, and 10 bases stayed unmatched. Germline-derived CDR1 and CDR2 are SGHRS and YFSETQ. CDR3 protein: CASKLETGRYNEQFF. CDR3 in DNA: TGCGCCAGCAAGTTGGAGACAGGGAGATACAATGAGCAGTTCTTC.

This sequence joins TRBV6-5 and TRBJ1-2; D remains unclear. The CDR3 has 15 amino acids. V gave up 0 bases and J gave up 0 bases, with 8 bases separating them. Germline V gene sequence: CDR1 MNHEY, CDR2 SVGAGI. CDR3 sequence reads: CASSYSPGTNYGYTF. CDR3 coding DNA: TGTGCCAGCAGTTACTCACCAGGAACTAACTATGGCTACACCTTC.

The chain recombines TRBV7-3 with TRBJ2-1, with a weak D call TRBD1 (6 bases). Trimming stripped 5 bases from V and 1 base from J, with 15 bases between. CDR1 and CDR2 (germline): SGHTA, FQGTGA. CDR3 size: 16 residues. The CDR3 is CASSRGLTGSYNEQFF. CDR3 DNA: TGTGCCAGCAGCCGCGGGTTAACAGGGTCCTACAATGAGCAGTTCTTC.

In its sample, this clone was seen once. The rearrangement joins TRBV28 to TRBJ2-1; TRBD2 matches 9 bases. V dropped 5 bases and J dropped 7; count of bases not matched to a gene: 15. The CDR3 spans 17 residues. The germline V gene has CDR1 MDHEN and CDR2 SYDVKM. This chain's CDR3 is CASSPLAGGRAENEQFF. CDR3 coding DNA: TGTGCCAGCAGTCCATTGGCGGGCGGGAGGGCTGAAAATGAGCAGTTCTTC.

This chain connects TRBV5-8 to TRBJ2-6; D is perhaps TRBD1 (6 bases). V lost 0 bases and J 0 bases, leaving 10 bases between the germline ends. There are 17 residues in the CDR3. Germline V gene sequence: CDR1 SGHTS, CDR2 YDEGEE. CDR3 residues: CASSLAQGPSGANVLTF. The CDR3 DNA follows: TGTGCCAGCAGCTTGGCTCAGGGGCCCTCTGGGGCCAACGTCCTGACTTTC.

The chain joins TRBV2 to TRBJ1-1, with 10 nucleotides matching TRBD1. Germline trimming cut 8 bases from V and 0 bases from J; bases unmatched to any gene: 3. CDR1 is SNHLY and CDR2 is FYNNEI in the germline V gene. The CDR3 consists of 14 residues. The CDR3 region is CASRDRGLNTEAFF. The CDR3 bases are TGTGCCAGCCGGGACAGGGGCTTGAACACTGAAGCTTTCTTT.

The chain links TRBV15 to TRBJ2-5, with 7 positions matching TRBD1. Germline-derived CDR1 and CDR2 are LNHNV and YYDKDF (reference sequence). J lost 3 bases, V lost 0 bases, and 10 bases had no gene match. The CDR3 has 17 residues. This CDR3 reads CATSRDKGQSVKETQYF. CDR3 sequence (DNA): TGTGCCACCAGCAGAGATAAGGGACAGTCGGTCAAAGAGACCCAGTACTTC.

This chain uses TRBV2 with TRBJ2-2; 14 bases map to TRBD2. Germline-derived CDR1 and CDR2 are SNHLY and FYNNEI. Trimming removed 5 bases from V and 0 bases from J; junction bases left unmatched: 8. CDR3 length equals 19 residues. The CDR3 nucleotides are TGTGCCAGCAGTAGACTAGCGGGGGGGCTACGTCCGAACACCGGGGAGCTGTTTTTT. It specifies CASSRLAGGLRPNTGELFF.

The sample holds a few counts of this clone. V usage is TRBV14 and J usage is TRBJ2-7; TRBD1 matches 8 bases. V was pared by 7 bases and J by 7 bases, with 9 bases of the junction left unmatched. The CDR3 runs 13 residues. Germline values: CDR1 SGHDN, CDR2 FVKESK. The CDR3 is CASKRTGIGEQYF. In DNA form, the CDR3 reads TGTGCCAGCAAACGGACAGGGATTGGGGAGCAGTACTTC.

The rearrangement joins TRBV7-9 to TRBJ2-2, with 15 bases that match TRBD2. The CDR3 is 17 residues long. V was pared by 5 bases and J by 8 bases, with 9 bases of the junction left unmatched. From germline, CDR1 is SEHNR and CDR2 FQNEAQ (reference sequence). The CDR3, as DNA: TGTGCCAGCAGCCTGACACGGACTAGCGGGAGGGCTGGGGAGCTGTTTTTT. As protein: CASSLTRTSGRAGELFF. Full variable domain (outside the CDR3, taken from reference TRBV7-9 and TRBJ2-2): DTGVSQNPRHKITKRGQNVTFRCDPISEHNRLYWYRQTLGQGPEFLTYFQNEAQLEKSRLLSDRFSAERPKGSFSTLEIQRTEQGDSAMYLCASSLTRTSGRAGELFFGEGSRLTVL.

The chain joins TRBV23-1 to TRBJ1-2, with TRBD1 as a possible D gene (6 bases). TRBV23-1 qualifies as an ORF whose function is uncertain. The germline V and J ends were trimmed by 7 bases and 3 bases, with 30 bases remaining between them. There are 19 residues in the CDR3. CDR3 protein: CASTRIPHEMTGDHYGYTF. In nucleotides, the CDR3 is TGCGCCAGCACTCGAATCCCCCACGAGATGACAGGCGACCACTATGGCTACACCTTC.

This clone was observed a few times. This chain joins TRBV7-9 and TRBJ1-4; D perhaps matches TRBD1 (6 bases). The germline CDR1 and CDR2 sequences are SEHNR and FQNEAQ (reference sequence). V lost 4 bases and J lost 8, with 14 bases in between. This CDR3 has 14 residues. The CDR3 is CASSSYRDEEKLFF. CDR3 coding DNA: TGTGCCAGCAGCTCTTACAGGGATGAGGAAAAACTGTTTTTT.

The chain combines TRBV6-5 with TRBJ2-3, with TRBD1 identical over 11 bases. CDR1 is MNHEY, CDR2 SVGAGI, per germline. The CDR3 sequence is 14 residues long. The trim removed 6 bases at V and 7 bases at J, leaving 6 bases unmatched. The chain's CDR3 is CASRAGTGGNTQYF. As DNA, the CDR3 is TGTGCCAGCAGGGCCGGGACAGGGGGAAATACGCAGTATTTT.

This clone came up a few times. V is TRBV5-6 and J is TRBJ2-7; TRBD1 agrees at 8 bases. CDR1 and CDR2 (germline): SGHDT, YYEEEE. V gave up 3 bases and J gave up 3 bases; unmatched junction bases: 5. This CDR3 region has 14 residues. CDR3 amino acids: CASSSGQAYYEQYF. The DNA of the CDR3 is TGTGCCAGCAGCTCGGGACAGGCTTACTACGAGCAGTACTTC.

The rearrangement uses TRBV7-9 and TRBJ1-3, with 9 bases identical to TRBD1. Per germline, CDR1 SEHNR and CDR2 FQNEAQ (reference sequence). This CDR3 region has 16 residues. V dropped 6 bases and J dropped 0; count of bases not matched to a gene: 6. The DNA of the CDR3 is TGTGCCAGCAGGGCCGACAGGGGGTACTCTGGAAACACCATATATTTT. Translation gives CASRADRGYSGNTIYF.